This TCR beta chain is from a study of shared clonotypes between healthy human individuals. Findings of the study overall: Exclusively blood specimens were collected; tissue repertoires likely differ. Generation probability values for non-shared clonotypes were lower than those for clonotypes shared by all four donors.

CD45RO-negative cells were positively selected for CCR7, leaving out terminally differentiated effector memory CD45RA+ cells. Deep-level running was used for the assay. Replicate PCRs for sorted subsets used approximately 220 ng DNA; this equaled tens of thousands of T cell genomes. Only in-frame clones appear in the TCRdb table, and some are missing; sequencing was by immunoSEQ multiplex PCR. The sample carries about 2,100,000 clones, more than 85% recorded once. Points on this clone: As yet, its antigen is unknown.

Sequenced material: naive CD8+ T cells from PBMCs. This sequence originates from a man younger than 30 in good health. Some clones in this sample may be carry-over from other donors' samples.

CDR3 in DNA: TGTGCCAGCAGCTTACGGGAGGATAGCACCGGGGAGCTGTTTTTT. Translating it yields CASSLREDSTGELFF. This chain joins TRBV11-2 and TRBJ2-2; TRBD2 aligns across 7 bases. The CDR3 covers 15 residues. The germline CDR1 and CDR2 sequences are SGHAT and FQNNGV. Trimming removed 2 bases from V and 4 bases from J; junction bases left unmatched: 4.